Below are 21 T cell receptor beta chains sequenced from a single sample in a study of OX40 agonist ivuxolimab in advanced cancers. Receptors were amplified or captured by the immunoSEQ multiplex PCR assay. TCRdb re-hosts the immuneACCESS table, in-frame sequences only. Its copies lack some clones; in the studies checked, an unresolved V gene accounts for under half of them, and the cause for the rest is not known. This sample holds about 80,000 clones; around 83% were observed only once. The ten top clones hold about 0.71% of the sample. Here the sequenced sample was CD4+ or CD8+ T cells sorted from blood, taken in a trial of the OX40 agonist ivuxolimab. The receptors stem from an adult with an advanced solid tumor such as melanoma, head and neck, liver or kidney cancer.

This clone was counted only a few times. The chain joins TRBV28 to TRBJ1-3, with D possibly being TRBD1 (5 bases). The CDR3 length is 14 residues. Trimming shortened V by 1 base and J by 6 bases, and 10 bases separated the two germline ends. Germline-derived CDR1 and CDR2 are MDHEN and SYDVKM. The CDR3 DNA follows: TGTGCCAGCAGTTTATCAGGGCGGGCAAACACCATATATTTT. This encodes CASSLSGRANTIYF.

V gene TRBV18 combines with J gene TRBJ1-5; 9 nucleotides agree with TRBD1. Unmatched junction bases numbered 2, after V lost 4 bases and J lost 7 bases. The CDR3 contains 13 residues. Germline CDR1 KGHSH, CDR2 LQKENI. The CDR3 coding sequence is TGTGCCAGCTCACGGGACAGGGACCAGCCCCAGCATTTT. This translates into CASSRDRDQPQHF.

The chain is built from TRBV19 and TRBJ1-2; the D gene is possibly TRBD1 (5 bases). The length of the CDR3 is 15 residues. V lost 2 bases, J lost 0 bases, and 10 bases lay in between. Germline V gene sequence: CDR1 LNHDA, CDR2 SQIVND (reference sequence). CDR3 sequence: CASSIRVDTNYGYTF. DNA for the CDR3: TGTGCCAGTAGTATAAGGGTGGACACTAACTATGGCTACACCTTC.

The chain uses TRBV11-3 and TRBJ2-2; a possible D gene is TRBD2 (6 bases). The V gene's germline CDR1 is SGHNT and CDR2 YENEEA. The CDR3 runs to 15 residues. Trimming stripped 5 bases from V and 1 base from J, with 11 bases between. The CDR3 DNA sequence: TGTGCCAGCAGCCGGAGGGGCCTGAACACCGGGGAGCTGTTTTTT. Its protein is CASSRRGLNTGELFF.

The table lists this clone with a count of one. The rearrangement uses TRBV5-1 and TRBJ2-1; 13 nucleotides match TRBD2. V trimming: 4 bases; J trimming: 9 bases; junction bases outside the gene matches: 10. The CDR3 length is 16 residues. Germline V gene sequence: CDR1 SGHRS, CDR2 YFSETQ. This CDR3 reads CASSPRLAGGGSEQFF. The CDR3 DNA reads as TGCGCCAGCAGCCCACGACTAGCGGGGGGCGGGAGTGAGCAGTTCTTC.

The rearrangement uses TRBV7-3 and TRBJ1-1; D may be TRBD1 (5 bases). CDR3 size: 13 residues. Trimming removed 5 bases at V and 4 bases at J, with 11 bases between. Germline V lookup: CDR1 SGHTA, CDR2 FQGTGA. The CDR3: CASSAQDGTEAFF. The CDR3 nucleotides read TGTGCCAGCAGCGCACAGGATGGCACTGAAGCTTTCTTT.

By sample share, this clone is medium-sized. The chain couples TRBV10-3 to TRBJ2-7; TRBD1 matches 9 bases. After removal of 8 bases from V and 6 bases from J, the junction contained 5 bases not matched to a gene. This CDR3 spans 12 amino acids. Germline-derived CDR1 and CDR2 are ENHRY and SYGVKD. This CDR3 is CAIANRGPEQYF. In DNA form, the CDR3 reads TGTGCCATCGCAAACAGGGGGCCCGAGCAGTACTTC.

J is TRBJ1-5 and V is TRBV6-5; D is unclear. The CDR3 has 15 amino acids. Trimming removed 6 bases at V and 2 bases at J, with 14 bases between. From germline, CDR1 is MNHEY and CDR2 SVGAGI. CDR3 bases: TGTGCCAGCAGACAAGACACTGGGGGCAATCAGCCCCAGCATTTT. Translating it yields CASRQDTGGNQPQHF.

This sequence joins TRBV27 and TRBJ2-5, with TRBD1 as a possible D gene (6 bases). Germline-derived CDR1 and CDR2 are MNHEY and SMNVEV (reference sequence). V was trimmed by 4 bases and J by 0 bases, leaving 6 bases between them. The CDR3 length is 13 residues. The CDR3 sequence is CASSSGDQETQYF. CDR3 DNA sequence: TGTGCCAGCAGTTCAGGGGACCAAGAGACCCAGTACTTC.

CDR3 nucleotides: TGCGCCAGCAGCCAAGCTCTAAGGGACAATGAGCAGTTCTTC. Translated, it gives CASSQALRDNEQFF. The chain has TRBV4-3 and TRBJ2-1, with D uncertain. Trimming took 1 base from V and 5 from J, leaving 9 bases between them. This CDR3 spans 14 amino acids. Germline loops: CDR1 LGHNA, CDR2 YSLEER.

The V and J genes are TRBV11-3 and TRBJ1-2, with D hard to call. The germline V gene has CDR1 SGHNT and CDR2 YENEEA. The CDR3 loop spans 15 amino acids. The V and J ends lost 0 bases and 5 bases respectively, with 13 bases between them. CDR3 sequence (DNA): TGTGCCAGCAGCTTAGATCTGGGGAGAGGATATGGCTACACCTTC. Protein sequence: CASSLDLGRGYGYTF. The variable domain in full, completed from reference TRBV11-3 and TRBJ1-2, reads EAGVVQSPRYKIIEKKQPVAFWCNPISGHNTLYWYLQNLGQGPELLIRYENEEAVDDSQLPKDRFSAERLKGVDSTLKIQPAELGDSAVYLCASSLDLGRGYGYTFGSGTRLTVV.

The chain couples TRBV5-1 to TRBJ2-5; D is unresolved. Trimming left V 0 bases short and J 2 bases short, with 11 bases between. Germline CDR1 and CDR2: SGHRS and YFSETQ. CDR3 length: 15 amino acids. The CDR3 DNA sequence: TGCGCCAGCAGCTTGGGCCGGGTAGATCAAGAGACCCAGTACTTC. The encoded protein is CASSLGRVDQETQYF. Looking up the rest from reference TRBV5-1 and TRBJ2-5 gives the full variable domain: KAGVTQTPRYLIKTRGQQVTLSCSPISGHRSVSWYQQTPGQGLQFLFEYFSETQRNKGNFPGRFSGRQFSNSRSEMNVSTLELGDSALYLCASSLGRVDQETQYFGPGTRLLVL.

The rearrangement joins TRBV30 to TRBJ1-2; TRBD1 agrees at 8 bases. Germline CDR1 reads GTSNPN; CDR2 reads SVGIG (reference sequence). The CDR3 is 12 residues long. After removal of 5 bases from V and 11 bases from J, the junction contained 10 bases not matched to a gene. The CDR3 DNA reads TGTGCCTGGGACCCCGGGACAGGATCTTACACCTTC. It encodes CAWDPGTGSYTF.

The chain couples TRBV7-2 to TRBJ1-1; 12 nucleotides line up with TRBD1. Looked up from germline, CDR1 is SGHTA and CDR2 is FQGNSA. V shed 7 bases and J 11 bases; nucleotides not matched to a gene: 14. The CDR3 length is 15 residues. This CDR3 reads CASTNLPGTGGTAFF. CDR3 nucleotide sequence: TGTGCCAGCACCAACCTGCCCGGGACAGGGGGCACGGCTTTCTTT. The whole variable domain, remainder taken from reference TRBV7-2 and TRBJ1-1, is GAGVSQSPSNKVTEKGKDVELRCDPISGHTALYWYRQSLGQGLEFLIYFQGNSAPDKSGLPSDRFSAERTGGSVSTLTIQRTQQEDSAVYLCASTNLPGTGGTAFFGQGTRLTVV.

The genes are TRBV5-1 and TRBJ1-1, with D unclear. V gave up 4 bases and J gave up 1 base, with 8 bases separating them. Germline CDR1 SGHRS, CDR2 YFSETQ. This CDR3 spans 13 amino acids. This chain's CDR3 is CASSVGSNTEAFF. The CDR3 bases are TGCGCCAGCAGCGTGGGTTCGAACACTGAAGCTTTCTTT.

This clone was seen only once. J is TRBJ2-7 and V is TRBV28; TRBD1 agrees at 9 bases. This CDR3 has 15 amino acids. Germline V CDR1 and CDR2: MDHEN, SYDVKM. J was trimmed by 6 bases and V by 8 bases; bases with no gene match: 14. CDR3 in DNA: TGTGCCAGCCCGGGGCCTCGACAGGGGGATGGCGAGCAGTACTTC. Translating it yields CASPGPRQGDGEQYF.

The chain joins TRBV7-9 to TRBJ1-3, with 7 bases matching TRBD1. Trimming removed 4 bases from V and 1 base from J; junction bases left unmatched: 7. The CDR3 is made up of 16 amino acids. Germline CDR1 SEHNR, CDR2 FQNEAQ (reference sequence). The CDR3 sequence: CASSSGQVGSGNTIYF. The CDR3 DNA follows: TGTGCCAGCAGCTCCGGACAGGTTGGGTCTGGAAACACCATATATTTT.

The chain is built from TRBV7-8 and TRBJ2-5; tentative D call: TRBD2 (5 bases). This CDR3 is 15 amino acids long. V was trimmed by 0 bases and J by 4 bases, leaving 12 bases between them. The germline V gene encodes CDR1 SGHVS and CDR2 FQNEAQ. The CDR3 reads CASSLAASRGETQYF. CDR3 DNA sequence: TGTGCCAGCAGCTTAGCGGCTAGCCGAGGAGAGACCCAGTACTTC.

The chain links TRBV5-1 to TRBJ1-5, with 9 bases aligning to TRBD1. The CDR3 is 15 amino acids. After removal of 0 bases from V and 2 bases from J, the junction contained 0 bases not matched to a gene. Germline-derived CDR1 and CDR2 are SGHRS and YFSETQ. CDR3 loop: CASSLGTGGNQPQHF. The DNA for the CDR3 is TGCGCCAGCAGCTTGGGGACAGGGGGCAATCAGCCCCAGCATTTT. Full variable domain (remainder filled in from reference TRBV5-1 and TRBJ1-5): KAGVTQTPRYLIKTRGQQVTLSCSPISGHRSVSWYQQTPGQGLQFLFEYFSETQRNKGNFPGRFSGRQFSNSRSEMNVSTLELGDSALYLCASSLGTGGNQPQHFGDGTRLSIL.

The chain has TRBV12-5 and TRBJ2-3, with D possibly being TRBD1 (6 bases). V dropped 7 bases and J dropped 2 bases, with 10 bases sitting between them. Germline V gene lookup returns CDR1 LGHNT and CDR2 FRNRAP. The CDR3 has 13 residues. In nucleotides, the CDR3 is TGTGCTAGTGTCTGGGACAACACAGATACGCAGTATTTT. Translation gives CASVWDNTDTQYF.

In this sample, this clone turned up once. The rearrangement links TRBV5-1 to TRBJ1-1; 8 bases match TRBD1. In germline, CDR1 is SGHRS, CDR2 YFSETQ. The CDR3 totals 15 residues. J gave up 3 bases and V 4 bases, and 8 bases lay outside the gene matches. CDR3 bases: TGCGCCAGCAGCCTATGGACAGGGCCGGACACTGAAGCTTTCTTT. Its protein product is CASSLWTGPDTEAFF.